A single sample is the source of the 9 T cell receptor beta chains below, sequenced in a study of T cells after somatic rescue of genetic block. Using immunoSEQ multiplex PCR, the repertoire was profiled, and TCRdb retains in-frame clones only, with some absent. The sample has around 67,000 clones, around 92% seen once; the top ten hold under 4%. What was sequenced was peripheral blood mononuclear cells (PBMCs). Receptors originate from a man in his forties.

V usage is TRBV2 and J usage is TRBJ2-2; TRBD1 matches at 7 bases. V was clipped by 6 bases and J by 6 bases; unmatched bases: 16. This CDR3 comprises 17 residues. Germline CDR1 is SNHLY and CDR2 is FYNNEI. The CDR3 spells CASSPLQGWGRSGELFF. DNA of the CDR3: TGTGCCAGCAGCCCACTACAGGGGTGGGGGCGGTCCGGGGAGCTGTTTTTT.

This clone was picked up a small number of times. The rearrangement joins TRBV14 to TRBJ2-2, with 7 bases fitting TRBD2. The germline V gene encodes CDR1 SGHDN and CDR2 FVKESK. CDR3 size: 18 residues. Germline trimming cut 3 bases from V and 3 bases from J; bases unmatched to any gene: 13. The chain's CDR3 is CASSHWLQGGPYTGELFF. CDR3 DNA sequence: TGTGCCAGCAGCCACTGGCTCCAGGGAGGGCCGTACACCGGGGAGCTGTTTTTT. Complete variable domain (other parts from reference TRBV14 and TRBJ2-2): EAGVTQFPSHSVIEKGQTVTLRCDPISGHDNLYWYRRVMGKEIKFLLHFVKESKQDESGMPNNRFLAERTGGTYSTLKVQPAELEDSGVYFCASSHWLQGGPYTGELFFGEGSRLTVL.

This CDR3 is CASSSGASGVTYEQYF. DNA for the CDR3: TGTGCCAGCAGTTCGGGGGCTTCCGGGGTCACCTACGAGCAGTACTTC. The J gene is TRBJ2-7, the V gene TRBV7-2; D is tentatively TRBD1 or TRBD2 (6 bases each). This CDR3 contains 16 residues. Trimming took 6 bases from V and 2 from J, leaving 20 bases between them. Germline V lookup: CDR1 SGHTA, CDR2 FQGNSA.

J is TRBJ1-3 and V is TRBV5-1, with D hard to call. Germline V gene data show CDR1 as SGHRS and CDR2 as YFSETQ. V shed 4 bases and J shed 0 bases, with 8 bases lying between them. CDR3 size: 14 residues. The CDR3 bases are TGCGCCAGCAGCCCCAGCGGCTCTGGAAACACCATATATTTT. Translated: CASSPSGSGNTIYF. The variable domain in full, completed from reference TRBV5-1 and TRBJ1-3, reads KAGVTQTPRYLIKTRGQQVTLSCSPISGHRSVSWYQQTPGQGLQFLFEYFSETQRNKGNFPGRFSGRQFSNSRSEMNVSTLELGDSALYLCASSPSGSGNTIYFGEGSWLTVV.

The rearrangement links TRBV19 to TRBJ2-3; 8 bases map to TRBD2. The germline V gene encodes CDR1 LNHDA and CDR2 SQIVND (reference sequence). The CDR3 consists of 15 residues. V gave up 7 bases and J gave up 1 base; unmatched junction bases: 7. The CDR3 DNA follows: TGTGCCAGTATGCGGGGGGAAGTCGGCACAGATACGCAGTATTTT. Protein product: CASMRGEVGTDTQYF. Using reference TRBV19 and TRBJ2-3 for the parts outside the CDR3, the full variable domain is DGGITQSPKYLFRKEGQNVTLSCEQNLNHDAMYWYRQDPGQGLRLIYYSQIVNDFQKGDIAEGYSVSREKKESFPLTVTSAQKNPTAFYLCASMRGEVGTDTQYFGPGTRLTVL.

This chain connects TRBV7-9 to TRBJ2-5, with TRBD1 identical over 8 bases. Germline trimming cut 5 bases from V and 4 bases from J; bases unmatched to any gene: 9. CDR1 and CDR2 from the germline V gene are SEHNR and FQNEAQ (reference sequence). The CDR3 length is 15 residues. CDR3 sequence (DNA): TGTGCCAGCAGCCCGCCGGCCAGGGGGCGAGAGACCCAGTACTTC. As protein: CASSPPARGRETQYF.

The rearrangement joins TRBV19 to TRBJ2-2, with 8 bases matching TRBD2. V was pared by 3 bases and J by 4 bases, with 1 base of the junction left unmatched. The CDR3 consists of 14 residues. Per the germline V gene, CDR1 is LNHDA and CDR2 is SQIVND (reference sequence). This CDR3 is CASSIGGVTGELFF. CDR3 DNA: TGTGCCAGTAGTATCGGGGGGGTCACCGGGGAGCTGTTTTTT.

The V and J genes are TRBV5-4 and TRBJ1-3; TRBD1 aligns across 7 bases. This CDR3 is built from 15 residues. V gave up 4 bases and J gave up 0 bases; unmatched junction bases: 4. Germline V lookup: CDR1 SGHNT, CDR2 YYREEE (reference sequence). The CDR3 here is CASSLSGGSGNTIYF. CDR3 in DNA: TGTGCCAGCAGCCTATCAGGGGGCTCTGGAAACACCATATATTTT.

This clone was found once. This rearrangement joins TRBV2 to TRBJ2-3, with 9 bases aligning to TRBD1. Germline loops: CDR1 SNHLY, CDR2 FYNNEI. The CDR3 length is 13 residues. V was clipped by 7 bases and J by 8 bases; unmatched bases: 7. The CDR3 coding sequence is TGTGCCAGCATGTTACAGGGGGCAGGTACGCAGTATTTT. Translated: CASMLQGAGTQYF.